Here is one T cell receptor beta chain with its context. The germline V gene encodes CDR1 SGHNT and CDR2 YYREEE (reference sequence). The V end was cut by 3 bases, the J end by 0 bases, with 13 bases between. The length of the CDR3 is 16 residues. The sample belongs to a study of blood T cell repertoires in COVID-19. Methods used by the authors: Amplifying reference gene primers gave estimates of nucleated cell counts. TCRdb's table, derived via immunoSEQ multiplex PCR, lists solely in-frame clones and lacks some. Clonal size and the V and J genes are those of that table, whereas D and trimming came from the DNA. The data contain 50,000 to 60,000 clones, 81% of them singletons.

The TCR sequence derives from a woman of 80 years or more with COVID-19, enrolled during active disease. Sequenced input: peripheral blood. The chain carries TRBV5-4 and TRBJ2-1; tentative D call: TRBD2 (5 bases). The CDR3 coding sequence is TGTGCCAGCAGCTCCCTGGGGAGAAGCTCCTACAATGAGCAGTTCTTC. The encoded protein is CASSSLGRSSYNEQFF.